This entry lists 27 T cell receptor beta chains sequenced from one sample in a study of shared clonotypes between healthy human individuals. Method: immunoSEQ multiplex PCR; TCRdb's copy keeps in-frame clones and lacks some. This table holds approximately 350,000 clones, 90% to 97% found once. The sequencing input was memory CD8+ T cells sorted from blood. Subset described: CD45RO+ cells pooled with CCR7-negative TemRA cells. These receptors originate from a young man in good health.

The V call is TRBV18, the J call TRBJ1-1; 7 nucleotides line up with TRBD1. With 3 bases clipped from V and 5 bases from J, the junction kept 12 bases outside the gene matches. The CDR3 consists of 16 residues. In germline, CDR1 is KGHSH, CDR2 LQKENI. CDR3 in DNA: TGTGCCAGCTCACCGGGGAAAGGGGGCGGTACGACTGAAGCTTTCTTT. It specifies CASSPGKGGGTTEAFF.

The CDR3 sequence: CASSQDNLAELTDTQYF. CDR3 nucleotides: TGTGCCAGCAGCCAAGATAACCTAGCGGAGCTCACAGATACGCAGTATTTT. This chain links TRBV14 with TRBJ2-3, with 7 bases fitting TRBD2. Germline V lookup: CDR1 SGHDN, CDR2 FVKESK. V lost 0 bases to trimming and J lost 2 bases; unmatched junction nucleotides: 8. This CDR3 spans 17 amino acids.

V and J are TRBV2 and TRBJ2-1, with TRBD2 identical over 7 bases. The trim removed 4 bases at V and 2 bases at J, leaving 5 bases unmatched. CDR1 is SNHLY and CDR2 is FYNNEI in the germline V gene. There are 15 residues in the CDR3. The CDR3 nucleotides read TGTGCCAGCAGTGTTGAACGGGAGGCCTACAATGAGCAGTTCTTC. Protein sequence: CASSVEREAYNEQFF.

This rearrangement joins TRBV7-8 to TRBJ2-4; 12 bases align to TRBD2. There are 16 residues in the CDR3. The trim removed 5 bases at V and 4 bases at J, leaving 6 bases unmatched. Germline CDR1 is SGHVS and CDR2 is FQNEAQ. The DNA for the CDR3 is TGTGCCAGCAGCGGTAGGACTAGCGGGGAGAAAAACATTCAGTACTTC. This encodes CASSGRTSGEKNIQYF.

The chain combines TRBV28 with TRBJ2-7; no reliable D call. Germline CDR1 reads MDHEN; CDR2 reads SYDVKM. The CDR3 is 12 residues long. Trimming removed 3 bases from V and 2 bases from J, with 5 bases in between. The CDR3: CASSFIAYEQYF. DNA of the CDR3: TGTGCCAGCAGTTTCATCGCCTACGAGCAGTACTTC.

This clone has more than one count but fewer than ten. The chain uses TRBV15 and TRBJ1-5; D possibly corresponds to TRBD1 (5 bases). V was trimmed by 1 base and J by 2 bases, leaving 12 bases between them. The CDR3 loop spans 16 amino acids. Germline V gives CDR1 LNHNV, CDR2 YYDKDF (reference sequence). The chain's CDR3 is CATSRVRGSGNQPQHF. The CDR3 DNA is TGTGCCACCAGCAGAGTGAGGGGTAGCGGCAATCAGCCCCAGCATTTT.

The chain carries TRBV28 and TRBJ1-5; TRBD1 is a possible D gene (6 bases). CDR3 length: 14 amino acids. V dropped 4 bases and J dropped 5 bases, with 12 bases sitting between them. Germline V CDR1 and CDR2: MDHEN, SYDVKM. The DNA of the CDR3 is TGTGCCAGCAGTTCCCGGACAGATTATCAGCCCCAGCATTTT. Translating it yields CASSSRTDYQPQHF.

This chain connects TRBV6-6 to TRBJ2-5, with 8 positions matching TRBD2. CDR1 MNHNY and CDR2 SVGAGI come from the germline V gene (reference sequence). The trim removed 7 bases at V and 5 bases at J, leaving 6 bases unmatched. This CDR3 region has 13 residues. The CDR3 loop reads CASTKSGGETQYF. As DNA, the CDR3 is TGTGCCAGCACTAAATCGGGGGGGGAGACCCAGTACTTC.

In nucleotides, the CDR3 is TGTGCCTGCCGGGAGAACACTGAAGCTTTCTTT. Amino acids: CACRENTEAFF. The chain recombines TRBV6-6 with TRBJ1-1; D unclear. Germline-derived CDR1 and CDR2 are MNHNY and SVGAGI (reference sequence). V lost 11 bases to trimming and J lost 1 base, with 8 bases between them. The CDR3 extends over 11 amino acids.

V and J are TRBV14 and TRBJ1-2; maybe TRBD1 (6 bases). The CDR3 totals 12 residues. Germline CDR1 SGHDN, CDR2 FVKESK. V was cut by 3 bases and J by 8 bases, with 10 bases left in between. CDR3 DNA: TGTGCCAGCAGCCACAGGGGATGGGGCTACACCTTC. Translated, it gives CASSHRGWGYTF.

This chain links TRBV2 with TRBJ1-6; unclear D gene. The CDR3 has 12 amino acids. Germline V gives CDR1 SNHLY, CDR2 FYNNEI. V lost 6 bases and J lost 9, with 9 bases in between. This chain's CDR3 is CASRRLPSPLHF. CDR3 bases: TGTGCCAGCAGACGATTACCTTCACCCCTCCACTTT.

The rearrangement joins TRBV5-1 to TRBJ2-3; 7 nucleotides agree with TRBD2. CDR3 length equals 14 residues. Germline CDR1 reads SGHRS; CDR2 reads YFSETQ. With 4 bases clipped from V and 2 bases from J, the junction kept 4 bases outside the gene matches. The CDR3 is CASSTGGFTDTQYF. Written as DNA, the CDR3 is TGCGCCAGCAGCACGGGAGGATTCACAGATACGCAGTATTTT.

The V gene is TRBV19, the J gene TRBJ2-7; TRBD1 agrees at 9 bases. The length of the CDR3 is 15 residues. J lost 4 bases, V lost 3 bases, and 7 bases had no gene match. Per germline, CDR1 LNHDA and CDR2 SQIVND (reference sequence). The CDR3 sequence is CASSIGTGRTYEQYF. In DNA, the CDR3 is TGTGCCAGTAGTATTGGGACAGGGAGAACTTACGAGCAGTACTTC.

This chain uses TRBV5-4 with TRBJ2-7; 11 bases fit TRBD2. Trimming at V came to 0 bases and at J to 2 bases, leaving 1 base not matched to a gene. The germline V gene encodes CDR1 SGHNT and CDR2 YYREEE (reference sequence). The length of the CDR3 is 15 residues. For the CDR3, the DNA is TGTGCCAGCAGCTTGGGACTAGCGGGAACCTACGAGCAGTACTTC. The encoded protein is CASSLGLAGTYEQYF.

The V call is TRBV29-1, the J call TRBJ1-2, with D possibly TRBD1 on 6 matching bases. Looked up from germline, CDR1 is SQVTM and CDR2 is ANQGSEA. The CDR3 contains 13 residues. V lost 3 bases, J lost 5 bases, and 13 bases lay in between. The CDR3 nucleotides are TGCAGCGTTGATGAGGACAGCTTTTATGGCTACACCTTC. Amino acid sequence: CSVDEDSFYGYTF.

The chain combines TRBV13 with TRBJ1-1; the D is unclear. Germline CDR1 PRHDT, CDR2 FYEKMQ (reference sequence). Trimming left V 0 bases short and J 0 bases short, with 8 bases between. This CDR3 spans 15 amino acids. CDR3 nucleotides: TGTGCCAGCAGCTTAGGTGGTGCAATGAACACTGAAGCTTTCTTT. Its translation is CASSLGGAMNTEAFF.

The DNA of the CDR3 is TGTGCCAGCAGTTACGGGGGGACCGCACAGTATTTT. It specifies CASSYGGTAQYF. This sequence joins TRBV6-6 and TRBJ2-3, with D perhaps matching TRBD2 (6 bases). V was pared by 2 bases and J by 12 bases, with 12 bases between. The CDR3 covers 12 residues. The V gene's germline CDR1 is MNHNY and CDR2 SVGAGI (reference sequence).

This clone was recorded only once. The CDR3 DNA reads as TGTGCCAGCAGCTTATTAGCGGGCTTTAATGAGCAGTTCTTC. Residues: CASSLLAGFNEQFF. This rearrangement joins TRBV7-3 to TRBJ2-1; 7 bases line up with TRBD2. Trimming took 2 bases from V and 7 from J; bases not matched to a gene: 5. Germline CDR1 and CDR2: SGHTA and FQGTGA. The CDR3 runs 14 residues.

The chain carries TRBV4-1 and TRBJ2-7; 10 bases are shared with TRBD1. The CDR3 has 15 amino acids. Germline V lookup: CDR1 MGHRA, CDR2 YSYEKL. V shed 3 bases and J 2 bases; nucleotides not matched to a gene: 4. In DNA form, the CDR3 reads TGCGCCAGCAGCCACTCCGGGACAGGGGCCTACGAGCAGTACTTC. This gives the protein CASSHSGTGAYEQYF.

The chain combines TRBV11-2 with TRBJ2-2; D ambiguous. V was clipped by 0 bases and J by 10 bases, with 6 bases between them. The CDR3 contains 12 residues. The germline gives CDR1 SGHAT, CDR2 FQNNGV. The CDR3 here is CASSLEREELFF. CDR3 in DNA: TGTGCCAGCAGCTTAGAAAGGGAGGAGCTGTTTTTT.

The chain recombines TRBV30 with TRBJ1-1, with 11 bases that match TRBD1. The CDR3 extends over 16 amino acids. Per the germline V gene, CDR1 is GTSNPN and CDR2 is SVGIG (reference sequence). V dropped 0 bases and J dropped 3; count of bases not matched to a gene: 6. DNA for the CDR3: TGTGCCTGGAGTGTCGGGACAGGGGGGGTGGACACTGAAGCTTTCTTT. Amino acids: CAWSVGTGGVDTEAFF.

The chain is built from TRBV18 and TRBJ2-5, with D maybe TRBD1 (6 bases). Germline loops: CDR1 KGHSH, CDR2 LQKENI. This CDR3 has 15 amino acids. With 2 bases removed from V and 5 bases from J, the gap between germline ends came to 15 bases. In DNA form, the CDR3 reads TGTGCCAGCTCACCAGGGGGCGGTGTGTTGGAGACCCAGTACTTC. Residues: CASSPGGGVLETQYF. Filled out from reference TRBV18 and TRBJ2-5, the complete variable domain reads NAGVMQNPRHLVRRRGQEARLRCSPMKGHSHVYWYRQLPEEGLKFMVYLQKENIIDESGMPKERFSAEFPKEGPSILRIQQVVRGDSAAYFCASSPGGGVLETQYFGPGTRLLVL.

The CDR3 coding sequence is TGTGCCAGCAGCTTGGGTGGCTCGACCTCCTACAATGAGCAGTTCTTC. Translated, it gives CASSLGGSTSYNEQFF. This chain connects TRBV7-6 to TRBJ2-1; no reliable D call. Germline lookup yields CDR1 SGHVS and CDR2 FNYEAQ. V was trimmed by 3 bases and J by 0 bases, leaving 12 bases between them. This CDR3 spans 16 amino acids.

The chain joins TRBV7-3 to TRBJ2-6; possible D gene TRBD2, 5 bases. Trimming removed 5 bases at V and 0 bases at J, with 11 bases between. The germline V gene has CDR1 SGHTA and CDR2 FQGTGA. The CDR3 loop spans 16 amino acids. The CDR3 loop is CASSVQGSSGANVLTF. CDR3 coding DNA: TGTGCCAGCAGCGTTCAAGGGAGCTCTGGGGCCAACGTCCTGACTTTC.

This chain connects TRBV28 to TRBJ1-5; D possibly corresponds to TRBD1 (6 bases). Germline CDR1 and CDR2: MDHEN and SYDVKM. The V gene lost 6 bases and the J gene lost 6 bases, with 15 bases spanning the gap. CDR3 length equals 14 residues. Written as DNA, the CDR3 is TGTGCCAGCAGACCTACAGGGTATATTCAGCCCCAGCATTTT. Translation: CASRPTGYIQPQHF.

The chain's CDR3 is CATSRALTHRAASTDTQYF. In nucleotides, the CDR3 is TGTGCCACCAGCAGAGCCCTGACCCACAGGGCAGCGAGCACAGATACGCAGTATTTT. V and J are TRBV15 and TRBJ2-3; the D gene is possibly TRBD1 (6 bases). CDR1 and CDR2 from the germline V gene are LNHNV and YYDKDF (reference sequence). Trimming pared 1 base from V and 0 bases from J, leaving 20 bases between. This CDR3 has 19 amino acids. Complete variable domain (other parts from reference TRBV15 and TRBJ2-3): DAMVIQNPRYQVTQFGKPVTLSCSQTLNHNVMYWYQQKSSQAPKLLFHYYDKDFNNEADTPDNFQSRRPNTSFCFLDIRSPGLGDTAMYLCATSRALTHRAASTDTQYFGPGTRLTVL.

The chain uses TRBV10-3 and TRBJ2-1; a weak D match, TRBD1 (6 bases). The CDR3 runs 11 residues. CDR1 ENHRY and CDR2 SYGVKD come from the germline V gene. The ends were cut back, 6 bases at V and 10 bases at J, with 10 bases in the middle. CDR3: CAIRIGQEQFF. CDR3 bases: TGTGCCATCAGAATCGGACAGGAGCAGTTCTTC.